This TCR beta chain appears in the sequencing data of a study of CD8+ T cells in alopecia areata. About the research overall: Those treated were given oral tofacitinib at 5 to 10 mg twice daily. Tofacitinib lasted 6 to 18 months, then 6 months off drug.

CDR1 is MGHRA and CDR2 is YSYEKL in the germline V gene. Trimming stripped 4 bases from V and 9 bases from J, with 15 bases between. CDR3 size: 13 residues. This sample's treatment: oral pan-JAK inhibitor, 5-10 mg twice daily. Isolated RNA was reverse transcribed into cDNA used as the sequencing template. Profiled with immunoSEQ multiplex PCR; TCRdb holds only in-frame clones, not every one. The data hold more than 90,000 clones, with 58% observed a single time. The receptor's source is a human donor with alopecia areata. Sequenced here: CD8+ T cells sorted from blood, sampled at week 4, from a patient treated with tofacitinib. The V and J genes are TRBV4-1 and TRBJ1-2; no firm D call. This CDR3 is CASSLSPPDRYTF. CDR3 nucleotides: TGCGCCAGCAGCCTTAGCCCTCCCGACCGCTACACCTTC.